The present T cell receptor beta chain was sequenced within a study of blood T cell repertoires in COVID-19. Turning to the study itself: The United States, Italy and Spain provided the acute and convalescent COVID-19 samples. From T cells, B-cell-depleted T cells, or PBMCs came the material, which was cDNA or gDNA.

V lost 6 bases and J lost 3; bases outside the gene matches: 4. The CDR3 runs 14 residues. The V gene's germline CDR1 is WSHSY and CDR2 SAAADI. Authors' data handling: Scientists estimated how many nucleated cells there were by amplifying reference gene primers. TCRdb's table, derived via immunoSEQ multiplex PCR, lists solely in-frame clones and lacks some. D and trimming were read from the DNA, whereas the V and J calls and clone size are those reported in that table. The table lists a few hundred thousand clones, roughly 81% of them singletons. The genes are TRBV10-2 and TRBJ1-3, with TRBD1 identical over 8 bases. This TCR came from a man over 45 who had recovered from COVID-19. Sample: peripheral blood. The CDR3: CASSRGLDGNTIYF. As DNA, the CDR3 is TGCGCCAGCAGCAGGGGGCTGGATGGAAACACCATATATTTT.